Following are 23 T cell receptor beta chains from one sample sequenced in a study listed by TCRdb under 2016. Library generation was performed with RT-PCR. Instrument used: Illumina MiSeq. TCRdb applied fastp at Q25 and MiXCR to the public reads, then kept only in-frame beta chains. Each entry is one CDR3 protein sequence, shown with its most common DNA and genes. The sample table records more than 550,000 distinct CDR3 sequences; approximately 15% of these occur just once. The ten largest clones take up 3.6% of the sample. Sequencing was carried out using memory CD4+ T cells from blood. All receptors derive from a female donor in good health, serving as a healthy control.

This clonotype turned up a few times. CDR3 coding DNA: TGTGCCAGCTTCGGGACAGGGGTGGCAGAGACCCAGTACTTC. Encoded protein: CASFGTGVAETQYF. This chain uses TRBV7-8 with TRBJ2-5, with 10 positions matching TRBD1. The CDR3 sequence is 14 residues long. The V gene's germline CDR1 is SGHVS and CDR2 FQNEAQ. J lost 4 bases, V lost 8 bases, and 7 bases had no gene match.

The DNA of the CDR3 is TGTGCCAGCAGTCAAGAAAGGACGGGCTACGAGCAGTACTTC. It specifies CASSQERTGYEQYF. The J gene is TRBJ2-7, the V gene TRBV2; D is unresolved. Germline values: CDR1 SNHLY, CDR2 FYNNEI. This CDR3 is built from 14 residues. Trimming removed 5 bases at V and 3 bases at J, with 14 bases between.

The CDR3 sequence: CASSQGSGGRTEAFF. The DNA of the CDR3 is TGTGCCAGCAGCCAAGGGTCGGGGGGTCGGACTGAAGCTTTCTTT. The chain couples TRBV3-1 to TRBJ1-1; D might be TRBD1 (5 bases). V gave up 1 base and J gave up 5 bases, with 14 bases separating them. This CDR3 is 15 amino acids long. In germline, CDR1 is LGHDT, CDR2 YNNKEL (reference sequence).

This clonotype was seen a single time. The chain links TRBV19 to TRBJ2-1; 9 nucleotides align to TRBD2. The CDR3 spans 16 residues. The germline V gene encodes CDR1 LNHDA and CDR2 SQIVND (reference sequence). V lost 4 bases and J lost 3; bases outside the gene matches: 7. The CDR3: CASSRASGDLYNEQFF. DNA for the CDR3: TGTGCCAGTAGTAGGGCTAGCGGGGACCTCTACAATGAGCAGTTCTTC.

This clonotype was seen only a few times. The chain uses TRBV6-1 and TRBJ1-1; 9 bases agree with TRBD1. V lost 7 bases and J lost 0; bases outside the gene matches: 12. Germline V gene lookup returns CDR1 MNHNS and CDR2 SASEGT. The CDR3 contains 17 residues. The CDR3 loop reads CASTTKTGGIMNTEAFF. In DNA, the CDR3 is TGTGCCAGCACCACGAAGACAGGGGGGATAATGAACACTGAAGCTTTCTTT.

This clonotype was detected only a few times. This sequence joins TRBV7-9 and TRBJ2-1, with 15 bases aligning to TRBD2. Per germline, CDR1 SEHNR and CDR2 FQNEAQ (reference sequence). The CDR3 runs to 18 residues. V dropped 2 bases and J dropped 7; count of bases not matched to a gene: 9. In nucleotides, the CDR3 is TGTGCCAGCAGCTTATTGTGGGGGACTAGCGGGGGGCCAAATGAGCAGTTCTTC. It specifies CASSLLWGTSGGPNEQFF.

The chain is built from TRBV6-5 and TRBJ1-1; the D is unclear. Germline values: CDR1 MNHEY, CDR2 SVGAGI. The V and J ends lost 5 bases and 11 bases respectively, with 15 bases between them. This CDR3 contains 12 residues. The CDR3 protein is CASSQTLGGAFF. CDR3 coding DNA: TGTGCCAGCAGTCAAACTTTGGGTGGGGCTTTCTTT.

This clonotype was observed a few times. The rearrangement links TRBV20-1 to TRBJ2-1; 14 bases map to TRBD2. The CDR3 sequence is 16 residues long. CDR1 DFQATT and CDR2 SNEGSKA come from the germline V gene (reference sequence). J gave up 4 bases and V 6 bases, and 8 bases lay outside the gene matches. The CDR3 reads CSAGLAGGRIYNEQFF. The DNA for the CDR3 is TGCAGTGCCGGACTAGCGGGAGGTAGGATTTACAATGAGCAGTTCTTC.

The rearrangement joins TRBV28 to TRBJ2-1; 15 positions match TRBD2. Germline lookup yields CDR1 MDHEN and CDR2 SYDVKM. The CDR3 is 18 residues long. The CDR3 region is CASLPGQGKGTSGREQFF. The CDR3 nucleotides read TGTGCAAGCCTTCCGGGACAGGGGAAGGGGACTAGCGGGAGGGAGCAGTTCTTC.

A word on this clonotype: One end of the junction varies from germline; a read error may be responsible. The chain is built from TRBV5-6 and TRBJ2-3; D is undetermined. Germline CDR1 and CDR2: SGHDT and YYEEEE. There are 12 residues in the CDR3. The CDR3 reads CASSLRPGLRNF. The CDR3 region has the DNA TGTGCCAGCAGCTTACGACCGGGCCTCAGGAATTTT.

This clonotype was seen only a few times. The V gene is TRBV6-2 or TRBV6-3, the J gene TRBJ2-2; 11 nucleotides align to TRBD2. CDR1 is MNHEY and CDR2 is SVGEGT in the germline V gene. V shed 7 bases and J 4 bases; nucleotides not matched to a gene: 8. The CDR3 contains 16 residues. This CDR3 reads CASTPWGTSGTGELFF. The CDR3 DNA reads as TGTGCCAGCACCCCGTGGGGGACTAGCGGCACCGGGGAGCTGTTTTTT.

The chain links TRBV7-6 to TRBJ2-1; 7 nucleotides line up with TRBD2. J lost 6 bases, V lost 2 bases, and 7 bases had no gene match. CDR3 length equals 15 residues. Germline CDR1 and CDR2: SGHVS and FNYEAQ. The CDR3 here is CASSLQRGNPNEQFF. In nucleotides, the CDR3 is TGTGCCAGCAGCTTACAGCGGGGAAACCCCAATGAGCAGTTCTTC.

This clonotype was picked up many times. The chain has TRBV7-6 and TRBJ2-1, with 12 bases fitting TRBD2. There are 18 residues in the CDR3. V lost 5 bases and J lost 7; bases outside the gene matches: 15. Germline loops: CDR1 SGHVS, CDR2 FNYEAQ. CDR3 coding DNA: TGTGCCAGCAGCCAGTGGGGACTGCTAGCGGGAGGGTTGAATGAGCAGTTCTTC. This sequence encodes CASSQWGLLAGGLNEQFF. The full variable domain, with the rest looked up from reference TRBV7-6 and TRBJ2-1, is GAGVSQSPRYKVTKRGQDVALRCDPISGHVSLYWYRQALGQGPEFLTYFNYEAQQDKSGLPNDRFSAERPEGSISTLTIQRTEQRDSAMYRCASSQWGLLAGGLNEQFFGPGTRLTVL.

This clonotype appeared many times. The chain carries TRBV20-1 and TRBJ2-7; 9 positions match TRBD2. CDR3 length: 16 residues. With 6 bases clipped from V and 0 bases from J, the junction kept 12 bases outside the gene matches. Germline V gene sequence: CDR1 DFQATT, CDR2 SNEGSKA (reference sequence). The CDR3 spells CSARNSASGTSYEQYF. CDR3 nucleotide sequence: TGCAGTGCCAGAAATAGTGCTAGCGGGACCTCCTACGAGCAGTACTTC.

This clonotype was seen a handful of times. The rearrangement links TRBV20-1 to TRBJ2-2, with TRBD2 identical over 8 bases. The germline V gene has CDR1 DFQATT and CDR2 SNEGSKA (reference sequence). There are 15 residues in the CDR3. V shed 5 bases, J shed 3 bases, and the junction held 8 bases outside the gene matches. CDR3 nucleotides: TGCAGTGCTGGGCTGGCGGGAGGATACACCGGGGAGCTGTTTTTT. Translation: CSAGLAGGYTGELFF.

This clonotype appeared a few times. The chain links TRBV20-1 to TRBJ1-5; maybe TRBD1 (6 bases). V dropped 6 bases and J dropped 7 bases, with 16 bases sitting between them. Germline CDR1 and CDR2: DFQATT and SNEGSKA (reference sequence). The CDR3 runs 13 residues. CDR3 region: CSATEGGGQPQHF. The CDR3 DNA is TGCAGTGCCACCGAGGGGGGCGGCCAGCCCCAGCATTTT.

V gene TRBV24-1 combines with J gene TRBJ2-3; 9 nucleotides agree with TRBD2. V shed 1 base, J shed 4 bases, and the junction held 5 bases outside the gene matches. The germline gives CDR1 KGHDR, CDR2 SFDVKD. This CDR3 comprises 16 residues. The CDR3 reads CATSDLGREGPDTQYF. In nucleotides, the CDR3 is TGTGCCACCAGTGATTTAGGGCGGGAGGGCCCAGATACGCAGTATTTT.

The J gene is TRBJ2-7, the V gene TRBV7-9; D is possibly TRBD2 (5 bases). The V gene lost 4 bases and the J gene lost 6 bases, with 13 bases spanning the gap. The CDR3 is made up of 13 amino acids. Germline V gives CDR1 SEHNR, CDR2 FQNEAQ (reference sequence). The CDR3 spells CASSSAGIGEQYF. CDR3 bases: TGTGCCAGCAGCTCCGCCGGGATAGGCGAGCAGTACTTC.

This clonotype occurred many times. The V and J genes are TRBV29-1 and TRBJ2-1, with TRBD2 identical over 12 bases. The CDR3 is 15 residues long. Trimming cost V 8 bases and J 3 bases; bases outside gene matches: 8. Germline values: CDR1 SQVTM, CDR2 ANQGSEA. The CDR3: CSIRTSGTFYNEQFF. The CDR3 coding sequence is TGCAGCATCAGGACTAGCGGGACGTTCTACAATGAGCAGTTCTTC.

This clonotype was counted only a few times. The chain has TRBV12-3 or TRBV12-4 and TRBJ1-2; D might be TRBD1 (5 bases). The CDR3 extends over 13 amino acids. Trimming removed 11 bases from V and 0 bases from J, with 13 bases in between. The CDR3 sequence: CAGGGSANYGYTF. CDR3 DNA: TGTGCCGGGGGGGGGTCAGCTAACTATGGCTACACCTTC.

The chain uses TRBV7-9 and TRBJ2-5, with D perhaps matching TRBD2 (6 bases). V gave up 6 bases and J gave up 4 bases, with 18 bases separating them. This CDR3 is built from 15 residues. Germline V lookup: CDR1 SEHNR, CDR2 FQNEAQ (reference sequence). The chain's CDR3 is CASSFFLATSETQYF. The CDR3 nucleotides are TGTGCCAGCAGTTTTTTTCTAGCGACGTCAGAGACCCAGTACTTC.

This clonotype was counted only a few times. The chain carries TRBV7-3 and TRBJ2-7; TRBD2 might be the D (7 bases). This CDR3 has 15 residues. Looked up from germline, CDR1 is SGHTA and CDR2 is FQGTGA. The ends were cut back, 7 bases at V and 6 bases at J, with 22 bases in the middle. The CDR3 region is CASTPISSAGAEQYF. The CDR3 region has the DNA TGTGCCAGCACCCCGATCTCGTCGGCGGGGGCCGAGCAGTACTTC.

This clonotype came up many times. At one of its ends the junction is not consistent with the germline gene, which may arise from a read error. V usage is TRBV6-5 and J usage is TRBJ2-7; TRBD1 matches 7 bases. CDR3 length: 15 residues. Germline V gene lookup returns CDR1 MNHEY and CDR2 SVGAGI. CDR3 region: CASSFETGHSYEQYF. Here the CDR3 DNA reads TGTGCCAGCAGTTTCGAGACAGGGCACTCCTACGAGCAGTATTTC.